What follows are 18 T cell receptor beta chains derived from one specimen sequenced in a study of radiotherapy plus CTLA-4 blockade in lung cancer. The table came from immunoSEQ multiplex PCR; TCRdb's copy has only in-frame clones and leaves some out. The sample includes tens of thousands of clones, 60% to 85% of them seen just once. The source material was peripheral blood, sampled from a patient treated with radiotherapy plus ipilimumab. These receptors were taken from a human donor with non-small cell lung cancer who had a partial response to radiotherapy plus ipilimumab. Some clones in this sample may be carry-over from other donors' samples.

This clone was seen a few times. CDR3 protein: CASSYMTSGLNTGELFF. The CDR3, as DNA: TGTGCCAGCAGTTATATGACTAGCGGGCTGAACACCGGGGAGCTGTTTTTT. V and J are TRBV5-6 and TRBJ2-2; 10 bases fit TRBD2. Germline trimming cut 5 bases from V and 1 base from J; bases unmatched to any gene: 8. CDR1 is SGHDT and CDR2 is YYEEEE in the germline V gene. This CDR3 spans 17 amino acids. Combining the CDR3 with reference TRBV5-6 and TRBJ2-2 gives the whole variable domain DAGVTQSPTHLIKTRGQQVTLRCSPKSGHDTVSWYQQALGQGPQFIFQYYEEEERQRGNFPDRFSGHQFPNYSSELNVNALLLGDSALYLCASSYMTSGLNTGELFFGEGSRLTVL.

The chain has TRBV5-1 and TRBJ2-5; the D gene is possibly TRBD2 (6 bases). Trimming took off 1 base at V and 11 bases at J, with 21 bases between the two ends. Looked up from germline, CDR1 is SGHRS and CDR2 is YFSETQ. This CDR3 comprises 15 residues. The CDR3 DNA is TGCGCCAGCAGCTTGTCCCCAGGTCGGTCGGGGGAGCAGTACTTC. Translating gives CASSLSPGRSGEQYF.

V and J are TRBV6-5 and TRBJ2-1; 10 bases line up with TRBD1. This CDR3 is 14 amino acids long. Germline V gene lookup returns CDR1 MNHEY and CDR2 SVGAGI. Losses at the gene ends were 5 bases for V and 5 bases for J; bases not matched to a gene: 3. CDR3 DNA: TGTGCCAGCAGTGATGGGACAGGGGACAATGAGCAGTTCTTC. It is translated as CASSDGTGDNEQFF.

The V call is TRBV28, the J call TRBJ2-5; 9 nucleotides align to TRBD2. V shed 3 bases, J shed 3 bases, and the junction held 11 bases outside the gene matches. CDR1 is MDHEN and CDR2 is SYDVKM in the germline V gene. The CDR3 runs 17 residues. CDR3 region: CASSFLPRLAAKETQYF. CDR3 DNA: TGTGCCAGCAGTTTCCTCCCCAGACTAGCGGCAAAAGAGACCCAGTACTTC.

This chain connects TRBV5-1 to TRBJ1-3; D is undetermined. The germline V and J ends were trimmed by 6 bases and 0 bases, with 16 bases remaining between them. Per germline, CDR1 SGHRS and CDR2 YFSETQ. The CDR3 is 16 amino acids. This chain's CDR3 is CASTIAGISSGNTIYF. CDR3 bases: TGCGCCAGCACTATAGCCGGGATCTCCTCTGGAAACACCATATATTTT.

The chain employs TRBV9 and TRBJ2-2; D may be TRBD1 (6 bases). There are 13 residues in the CDR3. V was trimmed by 6 bases and J by 7 bases, leaving 13 bases between them. Germline CDR1 and CDR2: SGDLS and YYNGEE. CDR3 sequence: CASNSGVIGELFF. The DNA for the CDR3 is TGTGCCAGCAATTCAGGGGTTATCGGGGAGCTGTTTTTT.

This clone has a handful of counts. The V gene is TRBV19, the J gene TRBJ2-1; a weak D match, TRBD2 (5 bases). Trimming stripped 4 bases from V and 13 bases from J, with 11 bases between. CDR1 and CDR2 from the germline V gene are LNHDA and SQIVND (reference sequence). This CDR3 is 11 amino acids long. CDR3 bases: TGTGCCAGTAGTAATCAGCGGAACCAGTTCTTC. Its translation is CASSNQRNQFF. The entire variable domain, with the rest obtained from reference TRBV19 and TRBJ2-1, is as follows: DGGITQSPKYLFRKEGQNVTLSCEQNLNHDAMYWYRQDPGQGLRLIYYSQIVNDFQKGDIAEGYSVSREKKESFPLTVTSAQKNPTAFYLCASSNQRNQFFGPGTRLTVL.

The J gene is TRBJ1-4, the V gene TRBV9; 8 bases are shared with TRBD1. V dropped 3 bases and J dropped 5; count of bases not matched to a gene: 12. Germline CDR1 and CDR2: SGDLS and YYNGEE. This CDR3 comprises 17 residues. CDR3 region: CASSGGAGGSLNEKLFF. The CDR3 nucleotides read TGTGCCAGCAGCGGGGGGGCAGGGGGCAGCCTAAATGAAAAACTGTTTTTT. Combining the CDR3 with reference TRBV9 and TRBJ1-4 gives the whole variable domain DSGVTQTPKHLITATGQRVTLRCSPRSGDLSVYWYQQSLDQGLQFLIQYYNGEERAKGNILERFSAQQFPDLHSELNLSSLELGDSALYFCASSGGAGGSLNEKLFFGSGTQLSVL.

The chain couples TRBV19 to TRBJ2-1; D possibly corresponds to TRBD1 (5 bases). V was cut by 3 bases and J by 8 bases, with 11 bases left in between. CDR3 length equals 13 residues. The germline CDR1 and CDR2 sequences are LNHDA and SQIVND (reference sequence). CDR3 nucleotides: TGTGCCAGTAGTATTGGGGCCCGGGATGAGCAGTTCTTC. As protein: CASSIGARDEQFF.

A word on this clone: The junction departs from the called germline gene at one end, perhaps through a read error. The genes are TRBV5-4 and TRBJ2-7; 8 nucleotides match TRBD2. CDR1 and CDR2 from the germline V gene are SGHNT and YYREEE (reference sequence). The CDR3 is made up of 17 amino acids. DNA for the CDR3: TGCGCCAGCAGCCCGGGACTAGTCGGAGTCAGACTCTACGAGCAGTACTTC. Encoded protein: CASSPGLVGVRLYEQYF.

This rearrangement joins TRBV6-1 to TRBJ1-6; D gene uncertain. CDR1 and CDR2 from the germline V gene are MNHNS and SASEGT. The CDR3 is 14 residues long. V gave up 7 bases and J gave up 8 bases, with 15 bases separating them. This CDR3 reads CASTAVIDYSPLHF. In DNA form, the CDR3 reads TGTGCCAGCACGGCGGTCATTGACTATTCACCCCTCCACTTT.

V is TRBV7-3 and J is TRBJ2-6; 8 bases agree with TRBD2. CDR3 length equals 18 residues. In germline, CDR1 is SGHTA, CDR2 FQGTGA. Trimming cost V 2 bases and J 2 bases; bases outside gene matches: 8. This CDR3 reads CASSLWRGASPGANVLTF. The CDR3 DNA reads as TGTGCCAGCAGCTTATGGCGGGGGGCCTCACCTGGGGCCAACGTCCTGACTTTC.

This chain joins TRBV30 and TRBJ2-3; tentative D call: TRBD2 (6 bases). CDR3 size: 14 residues. V was clipped by 6 bases and J by 0 bases, with 13 bases between them. The germline CDR1 and CDR2 sequences are GTSNPN and SVGIG (reference sequence). The CDR3 DNA sequence: TGTGCCTGCCGACCGGGACTGAGCACAGATACGCAGTATTTT. Amino acids: CACRPGLSTDTQYF.

The gene calls are TRBV11-2 and TRBJ1-2; TRBD1 might be the D (6 bases). CDR1 is SGHAT, CDR2 FQNNGV, per germline. Trimming cost V 0 bases and J 8 bases, with 16 bases left between them. The CDR3 has 15 amino acids. The CDR3 is CASSLDGTFVDGYTF. CDR3 in DNA: TGTGCCAGCAGCTTAGACGGGACATTCGTCGACGGCTACACCTTC.

This chain uses TRBV7-2 with TRBJ2-2; 9 bases align to TRBD2. CDR1 is SGHTA and CDR2 is FQGNSA in the germline V gene. The V segment lost 2 bases and the J segment 6 bases; nucleotides outside the gene matches: 7. The CDR3 loop spans 16 amino acids. CDR3 amino acids: CASSLRRGGAPGELFF. The CDR3 DNA reads TGTGCCAGCAGCTTACGTCGCGGGGGGGCCCCCGGGGAGCTGTTTTTT. Drawing the rest from reference TRBV7-2 and TRBJ2-2, the complete variable domain is GAGVSQSPSNKVTEKGKDVELRCDPISGHTALYWYRQSLGQGLEFLIYFQGNSAPDKSGLPSDRFSAERTGGSVSTLTIQRTQQEDSAVYLCASSLRRGGAPGELFFGEGSRLTVL.

The gene calls are TRBV19 and TRBJ2-7, with 7 nucleotides matching TRBD1. Germline CDR1 reads LNHDA; CDR2 reads SQIVND (reference sequence). The CDR3 covers 14 residues. J lost 3 bases, V lost 8 bases, and 10 bases had no gene match. CDR3 amino acids: CASSIQGDLYEQYF. CDR3 nucleotide sequence: TGTGCCAGTTCAATCCAGGGGGATCTCTACGAGCAGTACTTC. Using reference TRBV19 and TRBJ2-7 for the parts outside the CDR3, the full variable domain is DGGITQSPKYLFRKEGQNVTLSCEQNLNHDAMYWYRQDPGQGLRLIYYSQIVNDFQKGDIAEGYSVSREKKESFPLTVTSAQKNPTAFYLCASSIQGDLYEQYFGPGTRLTVT.

This chain joins TRBV5-1 and TRBJ2-6, with D hard to call. Trimming shortened V by 6 bases and J by 2 bases, and 12 bases separated the two germline ends. Per germline, CDR1 SGHRS and CDR2 YFSETQ. The CDR3 is 15 residues long. The CDR3 DNA is TGCGCCAGCAAGCGACCAAACCCTGGGGCCAACGTCCTGACTTTC. The encoded protein is CASKRPNPGANVLTF.

As regards this clone: A read error is likely, as this CDR3 ends without the conserved phenylalanine or tryptophan. The V gene is TRBV28, the J gene TRBJ1-2, with a weak D call TRBD1 (5 bases). The length of the CDR3 is 14 residues. Germline CDR1 MDHEN, CDR2 SYDVKM. V dropped 3 bases and J dropped 8 bases, with 16 bases sitting between them. The CDR3 nucleotides are TGTGCCAGCAGTTTTAGCGGGGGAGGGAACGGCTACACCCTC. It yields the protein CASSFSGGGNGYTL.